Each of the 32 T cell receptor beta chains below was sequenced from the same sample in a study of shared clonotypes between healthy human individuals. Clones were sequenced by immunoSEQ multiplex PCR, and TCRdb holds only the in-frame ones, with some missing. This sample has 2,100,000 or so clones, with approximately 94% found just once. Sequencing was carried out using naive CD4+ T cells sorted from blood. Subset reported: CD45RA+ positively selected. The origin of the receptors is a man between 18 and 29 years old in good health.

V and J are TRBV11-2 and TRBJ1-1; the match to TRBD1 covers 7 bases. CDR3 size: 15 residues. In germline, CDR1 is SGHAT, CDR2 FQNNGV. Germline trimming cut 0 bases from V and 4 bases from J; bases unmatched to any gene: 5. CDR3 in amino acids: CASSLEAGGSTEAFF. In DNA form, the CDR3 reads TGTGCCAGCAGCTTAGAAGCAGGGGGGTCCACTGAAGCTTTCTTT.

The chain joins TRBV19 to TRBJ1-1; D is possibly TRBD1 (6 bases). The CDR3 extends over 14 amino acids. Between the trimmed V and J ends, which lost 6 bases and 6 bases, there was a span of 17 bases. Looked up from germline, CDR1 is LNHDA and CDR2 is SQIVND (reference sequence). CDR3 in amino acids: CASRGIGGESEAFF. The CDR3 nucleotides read TGTGCCAGTAGGGGAATTGGGGGCGAATCTGAAGCTTTCTTT.

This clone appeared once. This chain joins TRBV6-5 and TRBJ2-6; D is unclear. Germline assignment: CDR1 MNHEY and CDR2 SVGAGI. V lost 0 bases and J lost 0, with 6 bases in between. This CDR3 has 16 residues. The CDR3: CASSYSQFSGANVLTF. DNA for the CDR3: TGTGCCAGCAGTTACTCGCAGTTCTCTGGGGCCAACGTCCTGACTTTC.

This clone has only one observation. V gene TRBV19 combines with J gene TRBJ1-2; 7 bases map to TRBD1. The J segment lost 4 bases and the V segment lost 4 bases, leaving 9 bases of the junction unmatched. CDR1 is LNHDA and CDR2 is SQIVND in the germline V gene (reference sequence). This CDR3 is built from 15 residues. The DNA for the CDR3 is TGTGCCAGTAGTACGTACGGGACAGCCAGCTATGGCTACACCTTC. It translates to CASSTYGTASYGYTF.

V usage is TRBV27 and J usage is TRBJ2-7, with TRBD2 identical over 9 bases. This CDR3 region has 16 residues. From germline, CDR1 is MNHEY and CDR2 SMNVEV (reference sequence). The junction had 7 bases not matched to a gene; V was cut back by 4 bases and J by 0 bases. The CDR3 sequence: CASSSPLREGSYEQYF. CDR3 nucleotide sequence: TGTGCCAGCAGTTCCCCTTTGCGGGAGGGCTCCTACGAGCAGTACTTC.

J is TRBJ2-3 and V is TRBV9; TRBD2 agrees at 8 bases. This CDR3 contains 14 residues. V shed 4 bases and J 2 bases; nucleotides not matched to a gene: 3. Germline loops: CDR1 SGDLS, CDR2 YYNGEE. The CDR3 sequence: CASSLAGYTDTQYF. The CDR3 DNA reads TGTGCCAGCAGCTTAGCGGGGTACACAGATACGCAGTATTTT.

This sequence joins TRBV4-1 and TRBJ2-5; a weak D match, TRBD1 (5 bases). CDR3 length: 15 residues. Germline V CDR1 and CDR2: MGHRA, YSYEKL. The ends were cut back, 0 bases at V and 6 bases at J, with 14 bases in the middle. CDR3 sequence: CASSQDRLGRQTQYF. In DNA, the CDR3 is TGCGCCAGCAGCCAAGACAGGTTGGGGCGACAGACCCAGTACTTC.

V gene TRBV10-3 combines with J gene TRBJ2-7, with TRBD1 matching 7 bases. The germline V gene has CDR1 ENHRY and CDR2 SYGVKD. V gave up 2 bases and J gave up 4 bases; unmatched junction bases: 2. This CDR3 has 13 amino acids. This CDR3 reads CAISELDRYEQYF. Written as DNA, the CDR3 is TGTGCCATCAGTGAGCTGGACAGGTACGAGCAGTACTTC.

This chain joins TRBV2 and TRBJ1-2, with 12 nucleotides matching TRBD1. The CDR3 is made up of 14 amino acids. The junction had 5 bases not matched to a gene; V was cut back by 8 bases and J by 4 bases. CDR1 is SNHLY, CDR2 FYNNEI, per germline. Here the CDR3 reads CASVRGQGAYGYTF. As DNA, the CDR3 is TGTGCCAGCGTTCGGGGACAGGGGGCCTATGGCTACACCTTC.

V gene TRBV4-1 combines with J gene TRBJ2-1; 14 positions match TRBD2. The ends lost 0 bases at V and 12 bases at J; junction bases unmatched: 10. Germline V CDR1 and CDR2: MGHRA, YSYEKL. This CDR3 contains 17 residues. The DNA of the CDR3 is TGCGCCAGCAGCCAAGATGTGGGACTAGCGGGGGCCTTTGGGCAGTTCTTC. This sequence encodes CASSQDVGLAGAFGQFF.

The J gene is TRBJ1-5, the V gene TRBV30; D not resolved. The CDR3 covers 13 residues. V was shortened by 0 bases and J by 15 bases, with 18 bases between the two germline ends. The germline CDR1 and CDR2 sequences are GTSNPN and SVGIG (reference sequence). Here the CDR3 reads CAWSVEFGKSTHF. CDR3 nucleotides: TGTGCCTGGAGTGTAGAGTTCGGTAAGTCGACGCATTTT.

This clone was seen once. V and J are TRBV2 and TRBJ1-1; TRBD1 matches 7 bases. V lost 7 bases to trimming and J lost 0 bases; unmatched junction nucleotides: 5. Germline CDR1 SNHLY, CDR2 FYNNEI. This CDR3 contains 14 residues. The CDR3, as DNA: TGTGCCAGCACCCCGCAGGGGGTGAACACTGAAGCTTTCTTT. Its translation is CASTPQGVNTEAFF.

CDR3 sequence (DNA): TGTGCCAGCAGTTTGGAGGGGGGGCTTGGTAATGGCTACACCTTC. Amino acids: CASSLEGGLGNGYTF. V usage is TRBV2 and J usage is TRBJ1-2; D is possibly TRBD1 (6 bases). Per germline, CDR1 SNHLY and CDR2 FYNNEI. The CDR3 loop spans 15 amino acids. Trimming stripped 5 bases from V and 6 bases from J, with 19 bases between.

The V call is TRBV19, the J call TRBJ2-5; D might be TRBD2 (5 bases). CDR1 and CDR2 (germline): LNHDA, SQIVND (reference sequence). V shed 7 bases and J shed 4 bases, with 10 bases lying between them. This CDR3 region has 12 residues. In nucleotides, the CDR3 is TGTGCCAGTACGGGGATGGGAGAGACCCAGTACTTC. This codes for CASTGMGETQYF.

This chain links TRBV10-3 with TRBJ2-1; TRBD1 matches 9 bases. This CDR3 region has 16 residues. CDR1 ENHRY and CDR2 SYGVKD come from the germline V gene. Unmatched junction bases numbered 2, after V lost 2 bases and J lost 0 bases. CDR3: CAISERQGVSYNEQFF. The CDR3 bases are TGTGCCATCAGTGAGCGACAGGGGGTCTCCTACAATGAGCAGTTCTTC.

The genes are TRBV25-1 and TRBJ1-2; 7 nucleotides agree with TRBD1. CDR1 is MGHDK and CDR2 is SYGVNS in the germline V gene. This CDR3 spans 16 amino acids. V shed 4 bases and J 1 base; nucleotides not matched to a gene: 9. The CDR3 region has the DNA TGTGCCAGCAGTGGCCCCGGGACAGCGAATAACTATGGCTACACCTTC. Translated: CASSGPGTANNYGYTF.

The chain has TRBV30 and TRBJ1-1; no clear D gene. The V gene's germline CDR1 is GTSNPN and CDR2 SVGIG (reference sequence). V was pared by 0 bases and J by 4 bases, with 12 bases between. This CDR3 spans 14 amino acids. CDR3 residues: CAWSVTGLRTEAFF. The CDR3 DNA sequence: TGTGCCTGGAGTGTAACGGGTTTACGCACTGAAGCTTTCTTT.

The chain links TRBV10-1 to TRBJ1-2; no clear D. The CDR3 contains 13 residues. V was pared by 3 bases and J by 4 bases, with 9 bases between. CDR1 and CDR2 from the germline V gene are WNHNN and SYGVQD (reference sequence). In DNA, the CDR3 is TGCGCCAGCAGTGAAGATCCCCTCTATGGCTACACCTTC. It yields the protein CASSEDPLYGYTF.

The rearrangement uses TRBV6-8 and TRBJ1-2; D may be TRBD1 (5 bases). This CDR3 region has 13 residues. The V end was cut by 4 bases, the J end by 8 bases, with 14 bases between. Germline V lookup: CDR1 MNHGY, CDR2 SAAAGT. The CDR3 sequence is CASSFTGGGGYTF. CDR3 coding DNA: TGTGCCAGCAGTTTTACAGGAGGAGGGGGCTACACCTTC.

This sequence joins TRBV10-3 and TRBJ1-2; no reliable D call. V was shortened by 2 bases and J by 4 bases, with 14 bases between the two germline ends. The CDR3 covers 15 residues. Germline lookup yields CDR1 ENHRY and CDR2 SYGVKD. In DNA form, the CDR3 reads TGTGCCATCAGTGAGGGTGGAGGGATGGGCTATGGCTACACCTTC. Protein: CAISEGGGMGYGYTF.

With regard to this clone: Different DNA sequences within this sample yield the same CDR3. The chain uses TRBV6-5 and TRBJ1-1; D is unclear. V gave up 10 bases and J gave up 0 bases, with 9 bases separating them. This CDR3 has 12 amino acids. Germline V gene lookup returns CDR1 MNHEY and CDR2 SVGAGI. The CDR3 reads CATQRVNTEAFF. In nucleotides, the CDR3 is TGTGCCACCCAGAGGGTGAACACTGAAGCTTTCTTT.

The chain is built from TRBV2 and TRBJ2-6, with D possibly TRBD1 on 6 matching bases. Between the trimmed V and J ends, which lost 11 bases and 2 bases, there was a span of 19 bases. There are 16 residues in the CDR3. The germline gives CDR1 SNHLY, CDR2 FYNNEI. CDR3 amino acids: CACQRGTEPGANVLTF. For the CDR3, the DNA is TGTGCCTGTCAGAGGGGGACGGAACCTGGGGCCAACGTCCTGACTTTC.

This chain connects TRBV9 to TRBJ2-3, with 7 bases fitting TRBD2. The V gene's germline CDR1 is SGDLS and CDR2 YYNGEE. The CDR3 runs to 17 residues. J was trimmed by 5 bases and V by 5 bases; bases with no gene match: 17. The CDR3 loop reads CASSDKWAGVGGDTQYF. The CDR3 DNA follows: TGTGCCAGCAGTGATAAATGGGCGGGAGTAGGTGGAGATACGCAGTATTTT.

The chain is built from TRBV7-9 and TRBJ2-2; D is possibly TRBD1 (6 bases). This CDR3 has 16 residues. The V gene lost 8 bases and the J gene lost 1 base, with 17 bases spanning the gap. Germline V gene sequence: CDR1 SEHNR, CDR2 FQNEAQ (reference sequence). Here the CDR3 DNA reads TGTGCCAGCTCCAACAAGAAGGGACAGAACACCGGGGAGCTGTTTTTT. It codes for CASSNKKGQNTGELFF. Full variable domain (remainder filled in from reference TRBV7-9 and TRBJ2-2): DTGVSQNPRHKITKRGQNVTFRCDPISEHNRLYWYRQTLGQGPEFLTYFQNEAQLEKSRLLSDRFSAERPKGSFSTLEIQRTEQGDSAMYLCASSNKKGQNTGELFFGEGSRLTVL.

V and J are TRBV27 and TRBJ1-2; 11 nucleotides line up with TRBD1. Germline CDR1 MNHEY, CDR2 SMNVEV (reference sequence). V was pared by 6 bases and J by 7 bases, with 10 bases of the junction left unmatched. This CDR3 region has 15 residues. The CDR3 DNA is TGTGCCAGCAGCCCCCCGCCCGGGACAGGGGGTGGCTACACCTTC. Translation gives CASSPPPGTGGGYTF.

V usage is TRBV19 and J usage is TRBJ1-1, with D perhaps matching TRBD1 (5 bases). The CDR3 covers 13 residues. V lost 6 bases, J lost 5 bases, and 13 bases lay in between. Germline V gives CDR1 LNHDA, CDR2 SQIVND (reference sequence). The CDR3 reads CASRGTEGTEAFF. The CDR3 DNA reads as TGTGCCAGTAGGGGGACGGAGGGAACTGAAGCTTTCTTT.

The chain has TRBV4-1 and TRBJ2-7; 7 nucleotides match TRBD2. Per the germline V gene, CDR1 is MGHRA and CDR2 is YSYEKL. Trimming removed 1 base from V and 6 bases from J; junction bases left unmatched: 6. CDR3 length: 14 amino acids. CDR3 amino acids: CASSQGTSFSEQYF. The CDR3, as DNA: TGCGCCAGCAGCCAAGGGACTAGTTTCAGCGAGCAGTACTTC.

CDR3: CASSQDSAGLSSYEQYF. The CDR3, as DNA: TGTGCCAGCAGCCAAGATTCCGCAGGCCTTAGCTCCTACGAGCAGTACTTC. This sequence joins TRBV4-2 and TRBJ2-7; D ambiguous. CDR1 and CDR2 (germline): LGHNA, YNFKEQ. There are 17 residues in the CDR3. V was shortened by 0 bases and J by 0 bases, with 15 bases between the two germline ends.

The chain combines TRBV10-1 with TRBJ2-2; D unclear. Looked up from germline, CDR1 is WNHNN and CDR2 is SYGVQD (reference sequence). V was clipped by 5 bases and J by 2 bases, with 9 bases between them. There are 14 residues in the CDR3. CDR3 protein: CASSILPNTGELFF. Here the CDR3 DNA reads TGCGCCAGCAGTATACTACCAAACACCGGGGAGCTGTTTTTT.

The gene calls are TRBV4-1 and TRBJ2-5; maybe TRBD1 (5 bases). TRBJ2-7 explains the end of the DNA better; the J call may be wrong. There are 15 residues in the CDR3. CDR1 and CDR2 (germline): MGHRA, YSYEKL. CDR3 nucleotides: TGCGCCAGCAGCCAAATAAAGGGGTCCCTCTACGAGCAGTACTTC. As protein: CASSQIKGSLYEQYF.

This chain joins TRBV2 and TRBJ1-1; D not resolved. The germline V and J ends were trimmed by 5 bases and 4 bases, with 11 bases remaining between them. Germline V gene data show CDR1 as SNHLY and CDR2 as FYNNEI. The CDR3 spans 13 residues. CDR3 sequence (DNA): TGTGCCAGCAGTAGTTGGAGGCTCACTGAAGCTTTCTTT. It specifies CASSSWRLTEAFF.

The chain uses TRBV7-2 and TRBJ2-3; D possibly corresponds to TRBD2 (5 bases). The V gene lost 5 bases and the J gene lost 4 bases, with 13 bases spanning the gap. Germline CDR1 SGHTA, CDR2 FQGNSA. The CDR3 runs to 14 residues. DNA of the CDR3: TGTGCCAGCAGCCTATCAGGAGGTCCAGATACGCAGTATTTT. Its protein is CASSLSGGPDTQYF.